This T cell receptor (beta chain) was sequenced for a study of T cells expressing NK-cell markers. Background on the study: Investigators obtained TCR beta repertoires from sorted CD3+CD56+NKG2C+, CD3+CD56+NKG2C- and CD3+CD56-NKG2C+ T cells. Study-wide results and limits: The share of CD8+ T cells held by dominant NKG2C+ clonotypes was about 1.0-8% in about six donors.

TCRdb re-analyzed the 5' RACE reads; it lists each CDR3 protein once, without DNA. The table lists approximately 550,000 distinct CDR3 sequences, with under 4.5% in the top ten. To note about this clonotype: Its specificity is not known.

This CDR3 is 14 amino acids long. Germline-derived CDR1 and CDR2 are MNHEY and SVGEGT. The receptor was isolated from a man younger than 35 in good health. The chain employs TRBV6-2 or TRBV6-3 and TRBJ2-7; TCRdb's D gene call, TRBD2, goes unchecked for lack of DNA. What was sequenced was blood T cells: a sorted CD56 or NKG2C T cell subset, CD4+ or CD8+ T cells, or bulk PBMC T cells (not recorded which). CDR3 residues: CASGQTLAGYEQYF.